Below, 25 T cell receptor beta chains from the same sample are listed, as sequenced in a study of molecular identifiers for immune sequencing clone quantification. TCRdb redid the calling of the PCR reads with MiXCR, one entry per CDR3 protein. The data hold approximately 500,000 distinct CDR3 sequences, with about 25% observed a single time. Sequenced input: naive CD8+ T cells from blood, with Jurkat cell RNA spiked in. Subset noted: FACS-sorted CD8+CD4-CCR7+CD45RA+ naive T cells. The receptors shown here come from a human donor in good health. Some libraries in this study had Jurkat cell RNA spiked in.

In this sample, this clonotype turned up once. This chain connects TRBV19 to TRBJ2-3, with D unclear. This CDR3 has 13 amino acids. V lost 11 bases and J lost 5, with 17 bases in between. Germline-derived CDR1 and CDR2 are LNHDA and SQIVND (reference sequence). This CDR3 is CAGSAWFGDTQYF. The CDR3 bases are TGTGCCGGGTCGGCGTGGTTTGGAGATACGCAGTATTTT.

With respect to this clonotype: A clone one base away is much larger, so this may be a read error. The chain links TRBV6-2 or TRBV6-3 to TRBJ2-5, with D hard to call. The length of the CDR3 is 14 residues. Germline CDR1 MNHEY, CDR2 SVGEGT. CDR3: CASCYLLGQETQYF. The CDR3 DNA follows: TGTGCCAGCTGTTACCTCTTGGGCCAAGAGACCCAGTACTTC.

The chain carries TRBV5-4 and TRBJ2-1; 10 bases are shared with TRBD2. Germline CDR1 and CDR2: SGHNT and YYREEE (reference sequence). V lost 3 bases, J lost 8 bases, and 14 bases stayed unmatched. This CDR3 region has 17 residues. CDR3 amino acids: CASSSTGTSESWDEQFF. The CDR3 nucleotides are TGTGCCAGCAGCTCCACCGGGACTAGCGAGAGTTGGGATGAGCAGTTCTTC.

This clonotype was detected many times. The J gene is TRBJ2-7, the V gene TRBV20-1, with D perhaps being TRBD1 or TRBD2 (5 bases each). Germline V gives CDR1 DFQATT, CDR2 SNEGSKA (reference sequence). There are 14 residues in the CDR3. Trimming left V 0 bases short and J 3 bases short, with 12 bases between. CDR3 region: CSARDRDGYYEQYF. CDR3 coding DNA: TGCAGTGCTAGAGACCGGGACGGCTACTACGAGCAGTACTTC.

Note on this clonotype: This sequence may be a read error, since a much larger clone differs from it by one base. J is TRBJ2-2 and V is TRBV29-1; possible D gene TRBD1, 6 bases. The CDR3 is 15 amino acids. Per germline, CDR1 SQVTM and CDR2 ANQGSEA. Trimming removed 6 bases at V and 7 bases at J, with 21 bases between. The CDR3 region has the DNA TGCAGCGTCGCACACCCTACAGGGAAAGACGGGGAGCTGTTTTTT. Translation: CSVAHPTGKDGELFF.

This clonotype was recorded many times. V and J are TRBV4-3 and TRBJ2-7, with D possibly TRBD1 on 6 matching bases. This CDR3 comprises 14 residues. V was pared by 0 bases and J by 5 bases, with 11 bases between. CDR1 and CDR2 from the germline V gene are LGHNA and YSLEER. The CDR3 sequence: CASSQERAGDEQYF. For the CDR3, the DNA is TGCGCCAGCAGCCAAGAGAGGGCAGGGGACGAGCAGTACTTC.

Many counts were recorded for this clonotype. CDR3 region: CASSLSLAAPYNEQFF. The CDR3 DNA is TGTGCCAGCAGCTTATCCCTAGCGGCCCCATACAATGAGCAGTTCTTC. The chain combines TRBV7-3 with TRBJ2-1; 7 bases map to TRBD2. The V gene end was trimmed by 2 bases and the J gene end by 4 bases; junction bases not matched to a gene: 8. This CDR3 has 16 residues. The germline gives CDR1 SGHTA, CDR2 FQGTGA.

This clonotype was observed a few times. The gene calls are TRBV2 and TRBJ2-2, with D uncertain. The CDR3 sequence is 12 residues long. V was shortened by 3 bases and J by 4 bases, with 3 bases between the two germline ends. The germline CDR1 and CDR2 sequences are SNHLY and FYNNEI. The CDR3 sequence: CASSETTGELFF. CDR3 nucleotides: TGTGCCAGCAGTGAGACCACCGGGGAGCTGTTTTTT. Full variable domain (missing parts from reference TRBV2 and TRBJ2-2): EPEVTQTPSHQVTQMGQEVILRCVPISNHLYFYWYRQILGQKVEFLVSFYNNEISEKSEIFDDQFSVERPDGSNFTLKIRSTKLEDSAMYFCASSETTGELFFGEGSRLTVL.

The V gene is TRBV6-2 or TRBV6-3, the J gene TRBJ2-5; TRBD2 matches 7 bases. The CDR3 consists of 17 residues. Germline lookup yields CDR1 MNHEY and CDR2 SVGEGT. Losses at the gene ends were 3 bases for V and 4 bases for J; bases not matched to a gene: 14. The CDR3 protein is CASSYVLSSGIGETQYF. The CDR3 DNA follows: TGTGCCAGCAGTTATGTACTGTCCAGCGGGATAGGAGAGACCCAGTACTTC.

This clonotype was found a few times. The rearrangement uses TRBV25-1 and TRBJ2-5; D remains unclear. The CDR3 consists of 10 residues. Trimming left V 4 bases short and J 9 bases short, with 6 bases between. CDR1 and CDR2 (germline): MGHDK, SYGVNS. The CDR3 reads CASSAGAQYF. CDR3 DNA: TGTGCCAGCAGTGCTGGGGCCCAGTACTTC. The full variable domain, rest sourced from reference TRBV25-1 and TRBJ2-5, is EADIYQTPRYLVIGTGKKITLECSQTMGHDKMYWYQQDPGMELHLIHYSYGVNSTEKGDLSSESTVSRIRTEHFPLTLESARPSHTSQYLCASSAGAQYFGPGTRLLVL.

Worth noting for this clonotype: A read error may be the cause here, since a much bigger clone is one base away. This rearrangement joins TRBV5-1 to TRBJ2-7; 7 bases align to TRBD1. The V segment lost 1 base and the J segment 3 bases; nucleotides outside the gene matches: 4. The CDR3 length is 14 residues. Germline V gives CDR1 SGHRS, CDR2 YFSETQ. The CDR3 nucleotides are TGCGCCAGCAGCTTGCGGGACAGACTCTACGAGCAGTACTTC. Residues: CASSLRDRLYEQYF.

The chain has TRBV6-5 and TRBJ1-6; 9 bases are a match to TRBD1. This CDR3 is 16 amino acids long. With V trimmed by 2 bases and J by 9 bases, 8 bases remained unmatched. The germline gives CDR1 MNHEY, CDR2 SVGAGI. The CDR3 region is CASSYPPGQGTSPLHF. CDR3 DNA sequence: TGTGCCAGCAGTTACCCACCGGGACAGGGTACTTCACCCCTCCACTTT.

Concerning this clonotype itself: A much larger clone lies a single base off, so this may be a read error. The chain is built from TRBV6-1 and TRBJ2-3; TRBD2 matches 7 bases. Trimming removed 7 bases from V and 4 bases from J; junction bases left unmatched: 11. CDR3 size: 15 residues. The germline CDR1 and CDR2 sequences are MNHNS and SASEGT. In nucleotides, the CDR3 is TGTGCCAGCATCGCTAGCGGAGACAGCGCAGATACGCAGTATTTT. It is translated as CASIASGDSADTQYF.

V gene TRBV11-2 combines with J gene TRBJ2-7; no definite D call. There are 13 residues in the CDR3. The V end lost 3 bases, the J end lost 5 bases, and 11 bases lay between the germline ends. Germline assignment: CDR1 SGHAT and CDR2 FQNNGV. This chain's CDR3 is CASSLPDSDEQYF. The CDR3 DNA is TGTGCCAGCAGCTTGCCCGACTCGGACGAGCAGTACTTC.

This clonotype was seen ten or more times. The genes are TRBV20-1 and TRBJ2-3; D unresolved. The germline V gene encodes CDR1 DFQATT and CDR2 SNEGSKA (reference sequence). The CDR3 spans 11 residues. Trimming took 3 bases from V and 5 from J, leaving 6 bases between them. The CDR3 nucleotides read TGCAGTGCTAGGGTAGTAGATACGCAGTATTTT. This sequence encodes CSARVVDTQYF.

The chain joins TRBV27 to TRBJ2-7; D is uncertain. V lost 3 bases to trimming and J lost 1 base, with 10 bases between them. Germline CDR1 and CDR2: MNHEY and SMNVEV (reference sequence). This CDR3 region has 14 residues. For the CDR3, the DNA is TGTGCCAGCAGTTTCGCGGCGCCATCCTACGAGCAGTACTTC. Protein product: CASSFAAPSYEQYF.

In this sample, this clonotype turned up many times. The V call is TRBV7-9, the J call TRBJ2-2; unclear D gene. Germline CDR1 SEHNR, CDR2 FQNEAQ (reference sequence). V lost 5 bases and J lost 3, with 16 bases in between. This CDR3 is built from 16 residues. In DNA form, the CDR3 reads TGTGCCAGCAGCGTCGACCCAGATTTTGACACCGGGGAGCTGTTTTTT. Its translation is CASSVDPDFDTGELFF.

This clonotype was detected a few times. The genes are TRBV19 and TRBJ2-1; D remains unclear. The germline gives CDR1 LNHDA, CDR2 SQIVND (reference sequence). This CDR3 region has 14 residues. The V end was cut by 3 bases, the J end by 9 bases, with 15 bases between. In DNA form, the CDR3 reads TGTGCCAGTAGTATTGTCGCCTTCTCCGGTGAGCAGTTCTTC. Protein sequence: CASSIVAFSGEQFF.

This clonotype was counted only a few times. V gene TRBV30 combines with J gene TRBJ2-2; no clear D. Germline-derived CDR1 and CDR2 are GTSNPN and SVGIG (reference sequence). The CDR3 is 12 amino acids. With 4 bases removed from V and 8 bases from J, the gap between germline ends came to 11 bases. CDR3 region: CAWILRTGELFF. The CDR3 DNA is TGTGCCTGGATCCTCCGGACGGGGGAGCTGTTTTTT.

Regarding this clonotype: This may stem from a read error, because a much larger clone lies one nucleotide away. This CDR3 is missing its conserved last phenylalanine or tryptophan, likely due to a read error. The CDR3 sequence is CSAHDRGAGELFL. CDR3 coding DNA: TGCAGTGCTCACGACAGGGGCGCCGGGGAGCTGTTTCTT. The rearrangement joins TRBV20-1 to TRBJ2-2; the match to TRBD1 covers 8 bases. The CDR3 extends over 13 amino acids. V shed 5 bases, J shed 6 bases, and the junction held 5 bases outside the gene matches. Germline lookup yields CDR1 DFQATT and CDR2 SNEGSKA (reference sequence).

This clonotype was seen only a few times. The CDR3 is CASSRKDRVNEQFF. CDR3 sequence (DNA): TGTGCCAGCAGCCGAAAGGACAGGGTAAATGAGCAGTTCTTC. This rearrangement joins TRBV7-9 to TRBJ2-1; 8 nucleotides match TRBD1. The length of the CDR3 is 14 residues. The germline V gene has CDR1 SEHNR and CDR2 FQNEAQ (reference sequence). The trim removed 5 bases at V and 7 bases at J, leaving 7 bases unmatched.

Worth noting for this clonotype: One junction end does not reproduce the germline sequence, and a read error may be involved. J is TRBJ2-3 and V is TRBV5-3; 9 nucleotides align to TRBD2. TRBV5-3 carries the ORF label, with uncertain function. The CDR3 has 15 amino acids. The CDR3 loop reads CASSFLAGNTYTQYF. DNA of the CDR3: TGTGCCAGCAGCTTTCTAGCGGGGAACACATATACGCAGTATTTT.

This sequence joins TRBV28 and TRBJ2-2, with TRBD1 matching over 10 bases. The CDR3 loop spans 16 amino acids. Germline assignment: CDR1 MDHEN and CDR2 SYDVKM. The V and J ends lost 7 bases and 3 bases, in that order; junction bases with no gene match: 8. CDR3 amino acids: CASNMWGTGDTGELFF. In DNA, the CDR3 is TGTGCCAGCAATATGTGGGGGACAGGGGACACCGGGGAGCTGTTTTTT.

There are many counts of this clonotype. The chain combines TRBV4-3 with TRBJ1-5, with unresolved D. Trimming cost V 0 bases and J 4 bases, with 13 bases left between them. CDR1 is LGHNA and CDR2 is YSLEER in the germline V gene. This CDR3 has 16 residues. The CDR3 DNA reads TGCGCCAGCAGCCAAGATCTTATGGCAGTGAATCAGCCCCAGCATTTT. This encodes CASSQDLMAVNQPQHF.

The chain couples TRBV6-2 or TRBV6-3 to TRBJ2-3, with D possibly TRBD1 on 5 matching bases. The CDR3 has 16 amino acids. The V gene lost 6 bases and the J gene lost 2 bases, with 18 bases spanning the gap. CDR1 MNHEY and CDR2 SVGEGT come from the germline V gene. The CDR3: CASRTPDTTPTDTQYF. For the CDR3, the DNA is TGTGCCAGCAGGACCCCGGACACTACCCCCACAGATACGCAGTATTTT.